Below, 28 T cell receptor beta chains from the same sample are listed, as sequenced in a study of molecular identifiers for immune sequencing clone quantification. In TCRdb, the PCR reads were re-called with MiXCR into one record per CDR3 protein. The table records about 640,000 distinct CDR3 sequences, just under 20% of them present only once. Input material: naive CD8+ T cells from blood, with Jurkat cell RNA spiked in. The subset: FACS-sorted CD8+CD4-CCR7+CD45RA+ naive T cells. These TCRs come from a human donor in good health. Some libraries in this study had Jurkat cell RNA spiked in.

There are many counts of this clonotype. CDR3 protein: CASRAGAEETQYF. CDR3 coding DNA: TGTGCCAGCAGAGCAGGGGCGGAAGAGACCCAGTACTTC. The chain combines TRBV9 with TRBJ2-5, with a possible D match to TRBD1 (6 bases). The CDR3 runs 13 residues. The germline V gene has CDR1 SGDLS and CDR2 YYNGEE. The ends were cut back, 5 bases at V and 3 bases at J, with 11 bases in the middle. Complete variable domain (other parts from reference TRBV9 and TRBJ2-5): DSGVTQTPKHLITATGQRVTLRCSPRSGDLSVYWYQQSLDQGLQFLIQYYNGEERAKGNILERFSAQQFPDLHSELNLSSLELGDSALYFCASRAGAEETQYFGPGTRLLVL.

This clonotype was counted many times. The genes are TRBV7-9 and TRBJ2-2; D gene ambiguous. This CDR3 is built from 13 residues. Germline CDR1 is SEHNR and CDR2 is FQNEAQ (reference sequence). The V and J ends lost 7 bases and 5 bases respectively, with 11 bases between them. The CDR3 DNA follows: TGTGCCAGCACCCCTCTAGTGACCGGGGAGCTGTTTTTT. Amino acids: CASTPLVTGELFF.

This clonotype was seen at least ten times. This sequence joins TRBV12-3 or TRBV12-4 and TRBJ1-2, with D possibly being TRBD1 (5 bases). Trimming stripped 2 bases from V and 0 bases from J, with 22 bases between. The CDR3 runs to 19 residues. CDR3: CASSLKQGTYREANYGYTF. The CDR3 bases are TGTGCCAGCAGTTTAAAGCAGGGAACCTATCGAGAAGCTAACTATGGCTACACCTTC.

Worth noting for this clonotype: This may be a read error, as it is one base from a much larger clone. The chain employs TRBV4-1 and TRBJ2-7, with a possible D match to TRBD1 (5 bases). From germline, CDR1 is MGHRA and CDR2 YSYEKL. The CDR3 runs to 15 residues. The CDR3 sequence is CASSQERQSSYERYF. The CDR3 DNA follows: TGCGCCAGCAGCCAAGAGAGACAGAGCTCCTACGAGCGGTACTTC.

This clonotype was observed at least ten times. This chain connects TRBV7-2 to TRBJ2-3; 9 bases map to TRBD2. The germline V gene has CDR1 SGHTA and CDR2 FQGNSA. V lost 1 base to trimming and J lost 3 bases; unmatched junction nucleotides: 5. The CDR3 sequence is 16 residues long. The CDR3 coding sequence is TGTGCCAGCAGCTTAGTTGCGGGGGGGCAAACAGATACGCAGTATTTT. It specifies CASSLVAGGQTDTQYF.

A note on this clonotype: At one end the junction does not follow the germline gene, possibly because of a read error. The V call is TRBV6-2 or TRBV6-3, the J call TRBJ1-4; D is unclear. The CDR3 length is 11 residues. The germline V gene has CDR1 MNHEY and CDR2 SVGEGT. Here the CDR3 reads CASSHSNDLFF. The CDR3 DNA is TGTGCCAGCAGTCACTCGAACGATCTGTTTTTT.

In the case of this clonotype: Given a much more abundant clone one base away, this may be a read error. Lacking the conserved final phenylalanine or tryptophan, this CDR3 likely reflects a read error. CDR3 in amino acids: CASSAGHEQYL. In DNA, the CDR3 is TGTGCCAGCAGTGCGGGGCACGAGCAGTACCTC. V gene TRBV6-5 combines with J gene TRBJ2-7; possible D gene TRBD2, 6 bases. This CDR3 is built from 11 residues. V lost 5 bases to trimming and J lost 5 bases, with 7 bases between them. CDR1 and CDR2 from the germline V gene are MNHEY and SVGAGI.

This clonotype was seen at least ten times. The chain recombines TRBV4-3 with TRBJ2-7; a weak D match, TRBD1 (5 bases). Germline V lookup: CDR1 LGHNA, CDR2 YSLEER. V was shortened by 0 bases and J by 3 bases, with 12 bases between the two germline ends. The CDR3 is 15 amino acids. CDR3 sequence: CASSQDRQTSYEQYF. The CDR3 nucleotides are TGCGCCAGCAGCCAAGATAGACAGACGAGCTACGAGCAGTACTTC.

This clonotype was picked up many times. In DNA form, the CDR3 reads TGCAGTGCTCCATACCCACAGGGGGGGAACAACTACGAGCAGTACTTC. Translating gives CSAPYPQGGNNYEQYF. The V gene is TRBV20-1, the J gene TRBJ2-7, with D possibly being TRBD1 (8 bases). CDR3 length: 16 residues. V lost 5 bases and J 3 bases, leaving 23 bases between the germline ends. Germline lookup yields CDR1 DFQATT and CDR2 SNEGSKA (reference sequence).

There are many counts of this clonotype. The chain combines TRBV7-9 with TRBJ2-7, with TRBD2 matching 9 bases. This CDR3 spans 16 amino acids. V was clipped by 5 bases and J by 7 bases; unmatched bases: 15. CDR1 and CDR2 (germline): SEHNR, FQNEAQ (reference sequence). The CDR3 nucleotides are TGTGCCAGCAGCACCTGGACTAGCGCGGAGTTTTGGGAGCAGTACTTC. Its translation: CASSTWTSAEFWEQYF. The whole variable domain, filled in from reference TRBV7-9 and TRBJ2-7, reads DTGVSQNPRHKITKRGQNVTFRCDPISEHNRLYWYRQTLGQGPEFLTYFQNEAQLEKSRLLSDRFSAERPKGSFSTLEIQRTEQGDSAMYLCASSTWTSAEFWEQYFGPGTRLTVT.

Regarding this clonotype: A much larger clone differs by one base, so this may be a read error. The rearrangement joins TRBV3-1 to TRBJ2-6, with a weak D call TRBD1 (5 bases). Germline CDR1 is LGHDT and CDR2 is YNNKEL (reference sequence). This CDR3 has 15 residues. The CDR3 spells CASSQDRVGASVLTF. DNA for the CDR3: TGTGCCAGCAGCCAAGACAGGGTTGGGGCCAGCGTCCTGACTTTC.

Notes on this clonotype: Possible read error: a much larger clone is one base away. The chain joins TRBV11-2 to TRBJ1-1; D is possibly TRBD1 (5 bases). This CDR3 region has 11 residues. The germline V gene encodes CDR1 SGHAT and CDR2 FQNNGV. This CDR3 reads CAGSLEVGTEF. The CDR3 region has the DNA TGTGCCGGCAGCTTAGAGGTCGGGACGGAGTTT.

A few counts support this clonotype. The V gene is TRBV24-1, the J gene TRBJ2-7, with 8 bases identical to TRBD1. The V segment lost 7 bases and the J segment 9 bases; nucleotides outside the gene matches: 19. The CDR3 consists of 16 residues. CDR1 is KGHDR, CDR2 SFDVKD, per germline. CDR3 in DNA: TGTGCCACCAGCCTAAGGGCAGGGGGCGGTCCTACCGGGCAGTACTTC. Amino acid sequence: CATSLRAGGGPTGQYF.

This clonotype occurred many times. This chain uses TRBV30 with TRBJ1-1; no reliable D call. This CDR3 has 13 residues. CDR1 GTSNPN and CDR2 SVGIG come from the germline V gene (reference sequence). V was shortened by 0 bases and J by 1 base, with 6 bases between the two germline ends. In nucleotides, the CDR3 is TGTGCCTGGAGTGTACTCAGGAACACTGAAGCTTTCTTT. Its protein product is CAWSVLRNTEAFF.

This clonotype has ten or more counts. The chain has TRBV28 and TRBJ2-7; D uncertain. Trimming removed 4 bases from V and 4 bases from J, with 17 bases in between. The germline V gene has CDR1 MDHEN and CDR2 SYDVKM. The CDR3 length is 15 residues. In nucleotides, the CDR3 is TGTGCCAGCAGTTCCCCATCGGATGCTTTTTACGAGCAGTACTTC. As protein: CASSSPSDAFYEQYF.

This clonotype was detected many times. This chain uses TRBV27 with TRBJ2-5, with 9 bases identical to TRBD2. The junction had 4 bases not matched to a gene; V was cut back by 0 bases and J by 5 bases. Germline V CDR1 and CDR2: MNHEY, SMNVEV (reference sequence). The CDR3 is 15 residues long. CDR3 amino acids: CASSLSSGGKETQYF. The CDR3 coding sequence is TGTGCCAGCAGTTTATCGAGCGGGGGGAAGGAGACCCAGTACTTC.

This clonotype was recorded a few times. The rearrangement links TRBV15 to TRBJ1-1, with TRBD1 identical over 12 bases. CDR3 length: 21 residues. V gave up 0 bases and J gave up 0 bases; unmatched junction bases: 14. Germline V gives CDR1 LNHNV, CDR2 YYDKDF (reference sequence). CDR3 protein: CATSRDWVAEGDRGLNTEAFF. Here the CDR3 DNA reads TGTGCCACCAGCAGAGATTGGGTAGCTGAAGGGGACAGGGGGCTGAACACTGAAGCTTTCTTT.

With regard to this clonotype: A much larger clonotype is one base distant, so this may be a read error. V and J are TRBV19 and TRBJ1-1; D is unclear. The CDR3 has 16 residues. Germline loops: CDR1 LNHDA, CDR2 SQIVND (reference sequence). The CDR3 DNA reads TGTGCCAGTAGTATAGCCGTTAAATATATGAACACTGCAGCTTTCTTT. Translating it yields CASSIAVKYMNTAAFF.

J is TRBJ2-1 and V is TRBV27; 7 nucleotides align to TRBD2. There are 16 residues in the CDR3. V shed 5 bases, J shed 4 bases, and the junction held 11 bases outside the gene matches. The germline CDR1 and CDR2 sequences are MNHEY and SMNVEV (reference sequence). In DNA form, the CDR3 reads TGTGCCAGCAGTCCACGAGTAAGCGGGGCTTACAATGAGCAGTTCTTC. Translation: CASSPRVSGAYNEQFF.

The chain joins TRBV7-8 to TRBJ2-1, with D possibly being TRBD1 or TRBD2 (5 bases each). V lost 7 bases and J 2 bases, leaving 18 bases between the germline ends. Germline CDR1 reads SGHVS; CDR2 reads FQNEAQ. This CDR3 spans 16 amino acids. As DNA, the CDR3 is TGTGCCAGCACCCACCTCGGGGCCCCTACCTACAATGAGCAGTTCTTC. Protein: CASTHLGAPTYNEQFF.

The chain is built from TRBV19 and TRBJ2-3; perhaps D is TRBD1 or TRBD2 (5 bases each). CDR3 length: 11 amino acids. The germline gives CDR1 LNHDA, CDR2 SQIVND (reference sequence). The ends were cut back, 10 bases at V and 7 bases at J, with 12 bases in the middle. The CDR3 spells CATSEGYTQYF. For the CDR3, the DNA is TGTGCCACCTCAGAGGGGTATACGCAGTATTTT.

There are many counts of this clonotype. This chain uses TRBV19 with TRBJ2-7; possible D gene TRBD1, 6 bases. This CDR3 is built from 13 residues. Deletions cut 5 bases from V and 6 bases from J, with 14 bases between. Germline CDR1 reads LNHDA; CDR2 reads SQIVND (reference sequence). In DNA, the CDR3 is TGTGCCAGTAGTGGGGGCCCCGTCATCGAGCAGTACTTC. This gives the protein CASSGGPVIEQYF.

On this clonotype: A much larger clone is a single base away; this may be a read error. V and J are TRBV20-1 and TRBJ1-1; D is unclear. Germline values: CDR1 DFQATT, CDR2 SNEGSKA (reference sequence). The CDR3 covers 14 residues. V was shortened by 5 bases and J by 1 base, with 14 bases between the two germline ends. The DNA for the CDR3 is TGCAGTGCTGGCGGGAGGCCAACGAACACTGAAGCTTTCTTT. This sequence encodes CSAGGRPTNTEAFF.

Points on this clonotype: A much larger clone is a single base away; this may be a read error. As the CDR3 is not closed by the conserved phenylalanine or tryptophan, this likely results from a read error. The chain combines TRBV28 with TRBJ2-7, with TRBD1 identical over 7 bases. This CDR3 comprises 15 residues. The germline gives CDR1 MDHEN, CDR2 SYDVKM. The junction had 12 bases not matched to a gene; V was cut back by 6 bases and J by 4 bases. The CDR3 bases are TGTGCCAGCAGCCCCGGGACAGTGCCCGGGTACGAGCAGTACCTC. It is translated as CASSPGTVPGYEQYL.

This clonotype came up many times. The V gene is TRBV28, the J gene TRBJ1-5; D remains ambiguous. Germline V CDR1 and CDR2: MDHEN, SYDVKM. Trimming shortened V by 5 bases and J by 4 bases, and 12 bases separated the two germline ends. This CDR3 contains 14 residues. CDR3 amino acids: CASSLEILNQPQHF. CDR3 coding DNA: TGTGCCAGCAGTCTGGAGATCTTAAATCAGCCCCAGCATTTT. The full variable domain, completed using reference TRBV28 and TRBJ1-5, is DVKVTQSSRYLVKRTGEKVFLECVQDMDHENMFWYRQDPGLGLRLIYFSYDVKMKEKGDIPEGYSVSREKKERFSLILESASTNQTSMYLCASSLEILNQPQHFGDGTRLSIL.

This clonotype was seen at least ten times. The genes are TRBV19 and TRBJ1-1; D possibly corresponds to TRBD1 (5 bases). From germline, CDR1 is LNHDA and CDR2 SQIVND (reference sequence). Trimming left V 4 bases short and J 3 bases short, with 12 bases between. The CDR3 is made up of 14 amino acids. The CDR3 DNA reads as TGTGCCAGTAGTACGGGACCCCGCGACACTGAAGCTTTCTTT. It codes for CASSTGPRDTEAFF.

This clonotype came up a few times. The gene calls are TRBV5-8 and TRBJ1-1, with TRBD1 as a possible D gene (5 bases). Trimming took off 4 bases at V and 7 bases at J, with 23 bases between the two ends. The CDR3 covers 16 residues. Germline V gene sequence: CDR1 SGHTS, CDR2 YDEGEE. The CDR3 spells CASSLDDRGDFDEAFF. The CDR3 DNA reads TGTGCCAGCAGCCTGGACGATAGAGGGGATTTTGATGAAGCTTTCTTT.

This clonotype appeared many times. CDR3: CASSIQGLEAFF. CDR3 DNA: TGTGCCAGTAGTATCCAGGGGCTTGAAGCTTTCTTT. This chain connects TRBV19 to TRBJ1-1, with a possible D match to TRBD1 (6 bases). The V end was cut by 3 bases, the J end by 7 bases, with 9 bases between. The CDR3 contains 12 residues. Looked up from germline, CDR1 is LNHDA and CDR2 is SQIVND (reference sequence).